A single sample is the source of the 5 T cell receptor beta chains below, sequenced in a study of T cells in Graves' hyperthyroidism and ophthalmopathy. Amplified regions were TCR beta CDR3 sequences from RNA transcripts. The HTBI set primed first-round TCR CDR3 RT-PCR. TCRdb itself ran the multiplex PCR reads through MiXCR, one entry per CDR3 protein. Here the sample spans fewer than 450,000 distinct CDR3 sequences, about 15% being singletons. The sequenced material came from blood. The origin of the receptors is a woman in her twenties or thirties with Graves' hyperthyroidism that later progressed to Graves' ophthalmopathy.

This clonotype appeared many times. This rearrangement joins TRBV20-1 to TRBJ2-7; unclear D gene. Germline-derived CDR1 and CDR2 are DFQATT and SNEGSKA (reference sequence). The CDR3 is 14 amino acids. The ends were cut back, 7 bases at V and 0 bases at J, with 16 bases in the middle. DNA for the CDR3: TGCAGTGGAGTGGGTGGGCAGAGCTCCTACGAGCAGTACTTC. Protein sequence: CSGVGGQSSYEQYF.

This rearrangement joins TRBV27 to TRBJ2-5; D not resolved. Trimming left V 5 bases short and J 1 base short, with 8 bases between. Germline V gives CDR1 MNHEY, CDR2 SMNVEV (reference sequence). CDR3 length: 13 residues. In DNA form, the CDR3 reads TGTGCCAGCAGTCGCAGATCCCAAGAGACCCAGTACTTC. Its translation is CASSRRSQETQYF.

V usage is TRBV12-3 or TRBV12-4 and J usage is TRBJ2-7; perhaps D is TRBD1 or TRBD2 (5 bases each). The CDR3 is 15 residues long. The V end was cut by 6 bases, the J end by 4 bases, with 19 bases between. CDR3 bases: TGTGCCAGCAGCACCGGGAAGGGGAAGGTTTACGAGCAGTACTTC. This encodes CASSTGKGKVYEQYF.

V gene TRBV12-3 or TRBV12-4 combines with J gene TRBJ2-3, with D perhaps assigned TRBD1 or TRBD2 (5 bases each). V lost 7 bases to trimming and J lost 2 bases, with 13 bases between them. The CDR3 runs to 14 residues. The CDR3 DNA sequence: TGTGCCAGCACCCTCAAGGGGACCACAGATACGCAGTATTTT. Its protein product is CASTLKGTTDTQYF.

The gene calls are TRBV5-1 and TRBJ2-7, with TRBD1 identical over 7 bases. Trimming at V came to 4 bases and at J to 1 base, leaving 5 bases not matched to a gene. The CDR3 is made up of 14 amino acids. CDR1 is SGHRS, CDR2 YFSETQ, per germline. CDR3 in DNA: TGCGCCAGCAGCATGCGACAGGGATCCTACGAGCAGTACTTC. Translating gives CASSMRQGSYEQYF.